Shown below are 12 T cell receptor beta chains from a single sample sequenced in a study of T cell responses to AZD1222 COVID-19 vaccine. The method was immunoSEQ multiplex PCR; TCRdb's version includes in-frame clones alone and lacks a portion of them. The table records under 150,000 clones, roughly 90% of them present only once. The input for sequencing was peripheral blood, taken 28 days after the second AZD1222 dose. The receptors shown here come from an adult who received the AZD1222 COVID-19 vaccine.

This chain connects TRBV6-1 to TRBJ1-1; TRBD1 might be the D (6 bases). The germline V and J ends were trimmed by 6 bases and 2 bases, with 13 bases remaining between them. The germline CDR1 and CDR2 sequences are MNHNS and SASEGT. This CDR3 is 14 amino acids long. For the CDR3, the DNA is TGTGCCAGCAGCGCCGAAGGGGGAAACACTGAAGCTTTCTTT. Residues: CASSAEGGNTEAFF.

The rearrangement links TRBV9 to TRBJ1-1; D remains unclear. This CDR3 has 14 residues. Per germline, CDR1 SGDLS and CDR2 YYNGEE. V lost 0 bases and J lost 1, with 7 bases in between. The CDR3 sequence: CASSVGGKNTEAFF. CDR3 bases: TGTGCCAGCAGCGTAGGTGGCAAGAACACTGAAGCTTTCTTT.

This chain uses TRBV12-3 or TRBV12-4 with TRBJ1-1; possibly TRBD1 for D (5 bases). V was shortened by 5 bases and J by 4 bases, with 8 bases between the two germline ends. The CDR3 consists of 12 residues. The DNA of the CDR3 is TGTGCCAGCAGTCCCCAGGGCACTGAAGCTTTCTTT. Translating gives CASSPQGTEAFF.

In this sample, this clone turned up once. The rearrangement uses TRBV3-1 (or the pseudogene TRBV3-2) and TRBJ1-5; the D is unclear. The CDR3 has 12 amino acids. V lost 1 base, J lost 6 bases, and 4 bases lay in between. Looked up from germline, CDR1 is LGHDT and CDR2 is YNNKEL (reference sequence). CDR3 DNA sequence: TGTGCCAGCAGCCAAGCGAGTCAGCCCCAGCATTTT. It yields the protein CASSQASQPQHF.

This chain connects TRBV2 to TRBJ2-3; TRBD2 matches at 7 bases. Per the germline V gene, CDR1 is SNHLY and CDR2 is FYNNEI. Unmatched junction bases numbered 4, after V lost 4 bases and J lost 6 bases. The CDR3 contains 13 residues. CDR3 DNA sequence: TGTGCCAGCAGTGGCGGGGGATGGGATACGCAGTATTTT. Protein product: CASSGGGWDTQYF.

The chain carries TRBV19 and TRBJ1-3; D unclear. This CDR3 is built from 13 residues. Germline V gives CDR1 LNHDA, CDR2 SQIVND (reference sequence). V lost 6 bases, J lost 0 bases, and 6 bases lay in between. The chain's CDR3 is CASRRDSGNTIYF. The CDR3 DNA sequence: TGTGCCAGTAGACGGGACTCTGGAAACACCATATATTTT.

This chain uses TRBV3-1 (or the pseudogene TRBV3-2) with TRBJ2-1, with unresolved D. Deletions cut 0 bases from V and 9 bases from J, with 12 bases between. Germline CDR1 LGHDT, CDR2 YNNKEL (reference sequence). This CDR3 region has 14 residues. The CDR3 protein is CASSQDSSVPEQFF. In DNA, the CDR3 is TGTGCCAGCAGCCAAGATTCTAGTGTGCCTGAGCAGTTCTTC.

The V gene is TRBV19, the J gene TRBJ1-5, with D unresolved. Trimming left V 6 bases short and J 0 bases short, with 6 bases between. This CDR3 spans 13 amino acids. Germline V CDR1 and CDR2: LNHDA, SQIVND (reference sequence). CDR3 in amino acids: CASSPYSNQPQHF. The CDR3 nucleotides are TGTGCCAGTAGCCCGTATAGCAATCAGCCCCAGCATTTT.

The rearrangement joins TRBV10-3 to TRBJ2-2; 9 nucleotides match TRBD1. Germline assignment: CDR1 ENHRY and CDR2 SYGVKD. J lost 1 base, V lost 9 bases, and 6 bases had no gene match. This CDR3 has 15 residues. Here the CDR3 DNA reads TGTGCCATAACAGGGGGCACCTTGAACACCGGGGAGCTGTTTTTT. Its protein product is CAITGGTLNTGELFF.

This chain connects TRBV6-2 or TRBV6-3 to TRBJ1-5; D remains ambiguous. Germline V gives CDR1 MNHEY, CDR2 SVGEGT. This CDR3 is 13 amino acids long. Trimming took off 3 bases at V and 12 bases at J, with 15 bases between the two ends. CDR3 region: CASSYMGSPIQHF. In nucleotides, the CDR3 is TGTGCCAGCAGTTATATGGGGAGCCCTATCCAGCATTTT.

The chain has TRBV9 and TRBJ1-2, with D perhaps matching TRBD1 (6 bases). Trimming stripped 0 bases from V and 0 bases from J, with 12 bases between. Germline CDR1 reads SGDLS; CDR2 reads YYNGEE. The CDR3 has 16 residues. The CDR3 here is CASSVGGGQTNYGYTF. DNA of the CDR3: TGTGCCAGCAGCGTAGGGGGAGGACAGACTAACTATGGCTACACCTTC.

The chain recombines TRBV2 with TRBJ1-2; tentatively, D is TRBD1 (6 bases). This CDR3 spans 15 amino acids. Germline V gene data show CDR1 as SNHLY and CDR2 as FYNNEI. The germline V and J ends were trimmed by 0 bases and 1 base, with 9 bases remaining between them. Written as DNA, the CDR3 is TGTGCCAGCAGTGAAGCGATAGGGGGTAACTATGGCTACACCTTC. Translated, it gives CASSEAIGGNYGYTF.